Listed below are T cell receptor beta chains from one sample, sequenced in a study of Graves' ophthalmopathy and Graves' hyperthyroidism. Each CDR3 protein is one row after TCRdb ran MiXCR on the multiplex PCR reads. The sample includes roughly 220,000 distinct CDR3 sequences, approximately 42% seen only once; the top ten take less than 60%. Sequenced: peripheral blood. The receptors here all came from an adult man with Graves' ophthalmopathy. The CDR3 runs from the conserved cysteine through the conserved F or W. D genes are given only for firm matches. Part of the rows lack a size; the others show once, few, many or a class for expanded clones.

TRBV11-2	.	TRBD2	TRBJ2-2	TGTGCCAGCAGCACCCTAGCTAGCGGGGGCACCGGGGAGCTGTTTTTT	CASSTLASGGTGELFF
TRBV10-2	.	.	TRBJ1-2	TGCGCCAGCACTGATAAGGGACAAAACTATGGCTACACCTTC	CASTDKGQNYGYTF
TRBV6-5	.	.	TRBJ2-2	TGTGCCAGCAGTTACCCCCTTGCCGGGGAGCTGTTTTTT	CASSYPLAGELFF
TRBV4-1	few	TRBD1	TRBJ1-6	TGCGCCAGCAGCCAAGAGCCCCCGACAGGGAATAATTCACCCCTCCACTTT	CASSQEPPTGNNSPLHF
TRBV7-2	many	.	TRBJ2-5	TGTGCCAGCAGCTTAGGCCAAGAGACCCAGTACTTC	CASSLGQETQYF
TRBV20-1	.	.	TRBJ1-1	TGCAGTGCTAGAGCCCTCAGGGAGAACACTGAAGCTTTCTTT	CSARALRENTEAFF
TRBV5-8	.	.	TRBJ2-7	TGTGCCAGCAGCTCGTTCCAGGAGTACGAGCAGTACTTC	CASSSFQEYEQYF
TRBV5-5	.	TRBD2	TRBJ2-7	TGCGCCAGCAGCTTGCTCGGGGGGGTAGGGAACGAGCAGTACTTC	CASSLLGGVGNEQYF
TRBV29-1	few	.	TRBJ1-2	TGCAGCGTTGCCGAGGCGGGGACGGCGAACTATGGCTACACCTTC	CSVAEAGTANYGYTF
TRBV2	.	TRBD1	TRBJ1-2	TGTGCCAGCAAAAAGACAGGGACTGACAGCTATGGCTACACCTTC	CASKKTGTDSYGYTF
TRBV29-1	many	TRBD1	TRBJ1-2	TGCAGCGTGGGGGGACAGGGGCCTCCGGGCTACACCTTC	CSVGGQGPPGYTF
TRBV15	few	.	TRBJ2-7	TGTGCCACCAGCAGGGGACTCGGGGGGCTCGTTTACGAGCAGTACTTC	CATSRGLGGLVYEQYF
TRBV2	.	TRBD1	TRBJ1-5	TGTGCCAGCAGTGAGGGGACAGGGGGCGTTCAGCCCCAGCATTTT	CASSEGTGGVQPQHF
TRBV6-5	.	.	TRBJ1-2	TGTGCCAGCAGTAGTGGCCTAGGAGGGGCCGGTGGCTACACCTTC	CASSSGLGGAGGYTF
TRBV2	.	TRBD1	TRBJ1-1	TGTGCCAGCAGTTCTCTCGGGACAGTGAACACTGAAGCTTTCTTT	CASSSLGTVNTEAFF
TRBV19	.	TRBD1	TRBJ1-1	TGTGCCAGTAGTATCGCCACAGGGGAGGGAACTGAAGCTTTCTTT	CASSIATGEGTEAFF
TRBV29-1	few	.	TRBJ2-5	TGCAGCGTCGTCGAGGGCGCGAGAAAGACCCAGTACTTC	CSVVEGARKTQYF
TRBV24-1	many	.	TRBJ1-5	TGTGCCACCAGTGATCGAGGGGAGCCCCAGCATTTT	CATSDRGEPQHF
TRBV7-8	few	TRBD1	TRBJ1-4	TGTGCCAGCAGCTCAGGGGGCTCACCTAATGAAAAACTGTTTTTT	CASSSGGSPNEKLFF
TRBV19	.	TRBD1	TRBJ1-5	TGTGCCAGTATTCGGACAGGGTATAGCAATCAGCCCCAGCATTTT	CASIRTGYSNQPQHF
TRBV7-9	.	TRBD1	TRBJ1-2	TGTGCCAGCAAACCAGGACAGGGGGCTTATGGCTACACCTTC	CASKPGQGAYGYTF
TRBV7-9	.	.	TRBJ2-5	TGTGCCAGCAGCTTAAAGGGTCAAGGGACCCAGTACTTC	CASSLKGQGTQYF
TRBV4-2	.	.	TRBJ1-2	TGTGCCAGCAGCCAAGACCTCGGGGGCGATGGCTATGGCTACACCTTC	CASSQDLGGDGYGYTF
TRBV25-1	.	.	TRBJ1-6	TGTGCCAGCAGTTTAGCCTCCCGCGATAATTCACCCCTCCACTTT	CASSLASRDNSPLHF
TRBV20-1	.	.	TRBJ1-2	TGCAGTGCCTCGGGGGGGTGGGGCTACACCTTC	CSASGGWGYTF
TRBV18	.	.	TRBJ2-7	TGTGCCAGCTCACCAGGAGAACCCCACTACGAGCAGTACTTC	CASSPGEPHYEQYF
TRBV24-1	.	.	TRBJ2-7	TGTGCCAGCCAATCAGCAGGGGTCTACGAGCAGTACTTC	CASQSAGVYEQYF
TRBV30	few	.	TRBJ1-2	TGTGCCTGGGAAAAACTCAGGACGTCGGGCTATGGCTACACCTTC	CAWEKLRTSGYGYTF
TRBV5-6	.	.	TRBJ1-4	TGTGCCAGCAGCTTGCGGGGGCTTGGTGAAAAACTGTTTTTT	CASSLRGLGEKLFF
TRBV5-1	.	.	TRBJ1-4	TGCGCCAGCAGCTCCCGGGGGCAGAATGAAAAACTGTTTTTT	CASSSRGQNEKLFF
TRBV7-2	.	.	TRBJ2-7	TGTGCCAGCAGCTTAGGGGGCGGGTACACCTACGAGCAGTACTTC	CASSLGGGYTYEQYF
TRBV12-3/TRBV12-4	.	.	TRBJ1-4	TGTGCCAGCAGTCCCCCTGGGGTCTCGGGGGGAAAACTGTTTTTT	CASSPPGVSGGKLFF
TRBV12-3/TRBV12-4	few	.	TRBJ1-4	TGTGCCAGCAGCCAAGGTGGAAAACTGTTTTTT	CASSQGGKLFF
TRBV7-6	.	.	TRBJ2-5	TGTGCCAGCAGCTTGGGAAGTGGGCGGGACGAGACCCAGTACTTC	CASSLGSGRDETQYF
TRBV3-1	.	.	TRBJ2-5	TGTGCCAGCAGCCAAGATCGTGTAGTTACCCTGATGTCCCAGTACTTC	CASSQDRVVTLMSQYF
TRBV6-5	few	.	TRBJ1-1	TGTGCCAGCAGTTACTCTCAGGGCAGCGAAGCTTTCTTT	CASSYSQGSEAFF
TRBV29-1	many	.	TRBJ2-5	TGCAGCGTTTCCTCAACAGGGCTGGAGACCCAGTACTTC	CSVSSTGLETQYF
TRBV5-5	.	TRBD1	TRBJ2-2	TGTGCCAGCAGCCTACCGGGACAGGGGAACACCGGGGAGCTGCTTTTT	CASSLPGQGNTGELLF
TRBV29-1	many	TRBD1	TRBJ2-7	TGCAGCGTTGCGGGACAGGGGGGCTACGAGCAGTACTTC	CSVAGQGGYEQYF
TRBV20-1	.	TRBD1	TRBJ2-5	TGCAGTGCTCACGACAGGGGCCCGAGGCGAGAGACCCAGTACTTC	CSAHDRGPRRETQYF
TRBV7-6	.	.	TRBJ1-5	TGTGCCAGCAGCCCCCAGACAGGAGGGCCCCAGCATTTT	CASSPQTGGPQHF
TRBV20-1	.	TRBD1	TRBJ1-2	TGCAGTGGAACAGGGGGCGCGACCTATGGCTACACCTTC	CSGTGGATYGYTF
TRBV20-1	.	TRBD1	TRBJ1-6	TGCAGTGCTAGAGAATCGGGACAGGGGAATAATTCACCCCTCCACTTT	CSARESGQGNNSPLHF
TRBV20-1	.	TRBD1	TRBJ2-2	TGCAGTGCTAGGAGCCCCGGGACAGGGAGCTCCGGGGAGCTGTTTTTT	CSARSPGTGSSGELFF
TRBV29-1	.	TRBD1	TRBJ1-2	TGCAGCGTTGACGAGACAGGGGACAGGTCAGGCTCCTCCTATGGCTACACCTTC	CSVDETGDRSGSSYGYTF
TRBV24-1	.	.	TRBJ2-7	TGTGCCACCAGTGATGGACATGCTCACTACGAGCAGTACTTC	CATSDGHAHYEQYF
TRBV7-9	.	TRBD2	TRBJ2-7	TGTGCCAGCAGCTTGGTTAGCGGGAGTGCCTACGAGCAGTACTTC	CASSLVSGSAYEQYF
TRBV28	few	.	TRBJ2-5	TGTGCCAGCAGTGAGATTGGGGAGACCCAGTACTTC	CASSEIGETQYF
TRBV7-6	.	TRBD1	TRBJ2-7	TGTGCCAGCAGCTTAACAGGGGCGTCCTACGAGCAGTACTTC	CASSLTGASYEQYF
TRBV2	.	TRBD1	TRBJ2-3	TGTGCCACGGAAGGGGGCGCGGATACGCAGTATTTT	CATEGGADTQYF